This T cell receptor beta chain was retrieved from a study of radiotherapy plus CTLA-4 blockade in lung cancer. Overall study findings and caveats: Blood saw expansion of tumor-derived TCR clones after radiotherapy plus ipilimumab.

Chemo-refractory metastatic non-small-cell lung cancer patients received focal radiation with ipilimumab CTLA-4 blockade. Trimming took 2 bases from V and 6 from J; bases not matched to a gene: 2. This CDR3 has 16 residues. Germline V gene data show CDR1 as MGHRA and CDR2 as YSYEKL. TCRdb's table, derived via immunoSEQ multiplex PCR, lists solely in-frame clones and lacks some. The data show tens of thousands of clones, with roughly 85% seen just once and 28% held by the top ten. In regard to this clone: Antigen unknown.

This receptor was taken from a human donor with non-small cell lung cancer whose response to radiotherapy plus ipilimumab could not be evaluated. Sequencing was performed on peripheral blood, taken from a patient treated with radiotherapy plus ipilimumab. V usage is TRBV4-1 and J usage is TRBJ2-1; 15 positions agree with TRBD2. CDR3 bases: TGCGCCAGCAGCCAACCGGGACTAGCGGGAGGCAATGAGCAGTTCTTC. This sequence encodes CASSQPGLAGGNEQFF.